This T cell receptor (beta chain) comes out of a study of blood T cell repertoires in COVID-19. Overall study: T cells, B-cell-depleted T cells, or PBMCs provided the cDNA or gDNA that served as material.

Measured with immunoSEQ multiplex PCR; TCRdb has only the in-frame clones, and not every one. Of fewer than 450,000 clones listed, almost 90% were seen once; the top ten hold 5.5% to 7.5%. CDR1 and CDR2 (germline): LNHDA, SQIVND (reference sequence). The CDR3 has 15 amino acids. V lost 1 base and J 2 bases, leaving 11 bases between the germline ends. The chain uses TRBV19 and TRBJ1-2; D possibly corresponds to TRBD1 (6 bases). This TCR was sampled from a woman in her sixties or seventies with COVID-19, enrolled during active disease. Sequencing was carried out using peripheral blood. The CDR3 coding sequence is TGTGCCAGTAGTATAGGGGAAGGACAGAACTATGGCTACACCTTC. This codes for CASSIGEGQNYGYTF.